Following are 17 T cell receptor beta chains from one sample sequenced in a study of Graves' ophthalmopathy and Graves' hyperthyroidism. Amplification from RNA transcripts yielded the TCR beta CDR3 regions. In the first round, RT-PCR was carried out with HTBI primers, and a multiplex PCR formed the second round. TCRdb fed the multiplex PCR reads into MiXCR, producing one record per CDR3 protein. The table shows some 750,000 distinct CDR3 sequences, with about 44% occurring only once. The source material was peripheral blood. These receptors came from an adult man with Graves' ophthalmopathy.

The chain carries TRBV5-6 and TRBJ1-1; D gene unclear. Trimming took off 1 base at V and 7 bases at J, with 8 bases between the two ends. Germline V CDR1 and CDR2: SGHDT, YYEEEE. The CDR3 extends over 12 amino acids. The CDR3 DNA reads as TGTGCCAGCAGCTTGATACAGCGTGAAGCTTTCTTT. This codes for CASSLIQREAFF.

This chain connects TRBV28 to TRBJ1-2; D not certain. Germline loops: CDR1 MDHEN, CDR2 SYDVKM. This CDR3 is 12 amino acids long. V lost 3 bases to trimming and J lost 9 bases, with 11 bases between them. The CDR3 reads CASSFAGPRYTF. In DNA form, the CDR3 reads TGTGCCAGCAGTTTCGCCGGCCCCCGCTACACCTTC.

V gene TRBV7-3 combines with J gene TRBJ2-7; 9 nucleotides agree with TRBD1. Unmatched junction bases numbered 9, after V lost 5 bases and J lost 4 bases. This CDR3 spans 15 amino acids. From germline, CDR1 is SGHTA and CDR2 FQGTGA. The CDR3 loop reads CASSRGQGMTYEQYF. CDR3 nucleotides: TGTGCCAGCAGCCGTGGACAGGGGATGACTTACGAGCAGTACTTC. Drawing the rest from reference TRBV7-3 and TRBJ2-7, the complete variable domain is GAGVSQTPSNKVTEKGKYVELRCDPISGHTALYWYRQSLGQGPEFLIYFQGTGAADDSGLPNDRFFAVRPEGSVSTLKIQRTERGDSAVYLCASSRGQGMTYEQYFGPGTRLTVT.

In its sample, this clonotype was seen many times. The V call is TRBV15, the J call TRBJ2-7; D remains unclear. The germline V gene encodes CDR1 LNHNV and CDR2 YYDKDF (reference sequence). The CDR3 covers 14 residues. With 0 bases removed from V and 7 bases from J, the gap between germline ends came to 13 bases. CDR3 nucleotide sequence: TGTGCCACCAGCAGAGATGCACTACCCCAGGAGCAGTACTTC. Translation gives CATSRDALPQEQYF.

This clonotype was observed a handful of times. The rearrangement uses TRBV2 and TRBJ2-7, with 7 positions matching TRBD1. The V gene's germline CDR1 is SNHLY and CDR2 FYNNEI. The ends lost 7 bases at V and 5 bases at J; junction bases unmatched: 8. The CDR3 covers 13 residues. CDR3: CASTRTGSNEQYF. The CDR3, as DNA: TGTGCCAGCACTCGGACAGGTAGCAACGAGCAGTACTTC.

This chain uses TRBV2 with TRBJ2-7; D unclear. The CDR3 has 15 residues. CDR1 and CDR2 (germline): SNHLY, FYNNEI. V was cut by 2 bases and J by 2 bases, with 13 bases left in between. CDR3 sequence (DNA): TGTGCCAGCAGTGAACAGACCCTTAGGACCTACGAGCAGTACTTC. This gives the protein CASSEQTLRTYEQYF.

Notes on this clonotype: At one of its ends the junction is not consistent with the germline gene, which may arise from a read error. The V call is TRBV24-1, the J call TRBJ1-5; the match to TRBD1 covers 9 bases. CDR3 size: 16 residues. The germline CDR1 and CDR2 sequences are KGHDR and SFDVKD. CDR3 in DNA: TGTGCCAGCAGTTTAGGATTAGGGACAGGGAGTCAGCCCCAGCATTTT. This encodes CASSLGLGTGSQPQHF.

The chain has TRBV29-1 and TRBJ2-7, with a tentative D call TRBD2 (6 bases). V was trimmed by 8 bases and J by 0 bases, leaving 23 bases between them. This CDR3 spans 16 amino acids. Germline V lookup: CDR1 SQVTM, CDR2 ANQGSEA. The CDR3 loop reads CSLGYPGLTISYEQYF. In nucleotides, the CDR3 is TGCAGCTTAGGCTATCCGGGACTCACCATCTCCTACGAGCAGTACTTC.

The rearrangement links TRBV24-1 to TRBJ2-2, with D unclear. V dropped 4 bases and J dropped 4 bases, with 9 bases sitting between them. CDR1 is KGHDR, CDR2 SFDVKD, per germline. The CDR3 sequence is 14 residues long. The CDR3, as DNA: TGTGCCACCAGTGAGCACGGAAGCACCGGGGAGCTGTTTTTT. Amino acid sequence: CATSEHGSTGELFF.

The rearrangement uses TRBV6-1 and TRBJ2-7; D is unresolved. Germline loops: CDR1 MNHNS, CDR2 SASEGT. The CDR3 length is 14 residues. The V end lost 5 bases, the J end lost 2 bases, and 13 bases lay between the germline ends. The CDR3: CASSYHNTAYEQYF. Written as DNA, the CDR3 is TGTGCCAGCAGTTACCATAACACCGCCTACGAGCAGTACTTC.

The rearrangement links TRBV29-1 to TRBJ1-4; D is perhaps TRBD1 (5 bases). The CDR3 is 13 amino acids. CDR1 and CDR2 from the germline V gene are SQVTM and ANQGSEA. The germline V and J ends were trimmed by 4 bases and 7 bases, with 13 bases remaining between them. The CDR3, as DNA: TGCAGCGTTGTACAGGTTTGGTCTGAAAAACTGTTTTTT. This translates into CSVVQVWSEKLFF.

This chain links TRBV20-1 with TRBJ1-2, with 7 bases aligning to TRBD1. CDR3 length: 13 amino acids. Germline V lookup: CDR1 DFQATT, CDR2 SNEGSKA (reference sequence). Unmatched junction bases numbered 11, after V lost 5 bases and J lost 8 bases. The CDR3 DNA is TGCAGTGCTGCGGGGACAGTCCGGCCCGGCTACACCTTC. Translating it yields CSAAGTVRPGYTF.

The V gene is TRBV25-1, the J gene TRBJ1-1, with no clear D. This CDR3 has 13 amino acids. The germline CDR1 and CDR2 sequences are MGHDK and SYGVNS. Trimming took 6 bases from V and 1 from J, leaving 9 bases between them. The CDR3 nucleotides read TGTGCCAGCAGCATGCAGGAGAACACTGAAGCTTTCTTT. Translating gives CASSMQENTEAFF.

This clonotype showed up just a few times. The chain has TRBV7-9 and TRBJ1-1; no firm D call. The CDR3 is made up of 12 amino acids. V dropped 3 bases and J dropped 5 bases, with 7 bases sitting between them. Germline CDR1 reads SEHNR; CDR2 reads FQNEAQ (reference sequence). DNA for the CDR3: TGTGCCAGCAGCTTTCACTTAACTGAAGCTTTCTTT. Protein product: CASSFHLTEAFF.

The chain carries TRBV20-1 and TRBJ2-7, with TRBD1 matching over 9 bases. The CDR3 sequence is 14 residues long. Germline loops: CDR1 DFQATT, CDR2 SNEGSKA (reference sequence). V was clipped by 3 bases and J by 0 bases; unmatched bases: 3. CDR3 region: CSASRTGVSYEQYF. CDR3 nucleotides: TGCAGTGCTAGTCGGACAGGGGTCTCCTACGAGCAGTACTTC.

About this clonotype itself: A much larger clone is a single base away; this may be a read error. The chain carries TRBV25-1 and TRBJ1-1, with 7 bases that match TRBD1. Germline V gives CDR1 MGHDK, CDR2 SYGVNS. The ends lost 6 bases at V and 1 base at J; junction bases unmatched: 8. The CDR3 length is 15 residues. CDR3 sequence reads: CASSPNRGRNTEAFF. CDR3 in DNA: TGTGCCAGCAGCCCAAACAGGGGACGGAACACTGAAGCTTTCTTT.

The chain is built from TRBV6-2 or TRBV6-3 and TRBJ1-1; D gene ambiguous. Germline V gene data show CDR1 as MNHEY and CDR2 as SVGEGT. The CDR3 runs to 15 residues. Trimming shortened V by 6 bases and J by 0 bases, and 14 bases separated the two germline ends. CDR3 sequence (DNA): TGTGCCAGCAGCCGATCTGTACAAATGAACACTGAAGCTTTCTTT. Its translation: CASSRSVQMNTEAFF.